Presented here are 32 T cell receptor beta chains from one specimen sequenced in a study of cytomegalovirus exposure and HLA in healthy donors. Vbeta (60) and Jbeta (13) primers were used in the PCR. Sequenced by immunoSEQ multiplex PCR; TCRdb stores in-frame clones only, minus some. Of approximately 190,000 clones listed, more than 65% are singletons. Specimen: PBMCs. These receptor sequences come from a man aged 45-65 years in good health and CMV-seronegative.

This clone was seen a few times. The chain is built from TRBV12-5 and TRBJ2-5; 8 nucleotides match TRBD1. Germline values: CDR1 LGHNT, CDR2 FRNRAP. Losses at the gene ends were 5 bases for V and 0 bases for J; bases not matched to a gene: 5. This CDR3 contains 15 residues. The DNA for the CDR3 is TGTGCTAGTGGTGGGACAGGCCCGTACCAAGAGACCCAGTACTTC. Translated, it gives CASGGTGPYQETQYF.

As concerns this clone: A junction boundary mismatches the germline segment, possibly from a read error. The chain recombines TRBV7-9 with TRBJ2-7, with D perhaps matching TRBD1 (5 bases). The germline gives CDR1 SEHNR, CDR2 FQNEAQ (reference sequence). The CDR3 spans 12 residues. Here the CDR3 reads CSSSPATDEQYF. Written as DNA, the CDR3 is TGTTCCAGCAGCCCGGCGACAGACGAGCAGTACTTC.

This chain joins TRBV5-1 and TRBJ2-1, with 10 bases identical to TRBD2. The CDR3 length is 16 residues. The V gene's germline CDR1 is SGHRS and CDR2 YFSETQ. With 4 bases clipped from V and 1 base from J, the junction kept 5 bases outside the gene matches. CDR3 bases: TGCGCCAGCAGCGCGAGCGGGGGGGCATCCTACAATGAGCAGTTCTTC. It translates to CASSASGGASYNEQFF.

The chain carries TRBV15 and TRBJ2-4; D might be TRBD2 (5 bases). Trimming removed 0 bases at V and 14 bases at J, with 17 bases between. Looked up from germline, CDR1 is LNHNV and CDR2 is YYDKDF (reference sequence). The CDR3 runs 14 residues. The chain's CDR3 is CATSRDQPPMREYF. The CDR3 DNA is TGTGCCACCAGCAGAGATCAACCGCCAATGAGGGAGTACTTC.

The chain employs TRBV15 and TRBJ2-7; no clear D gene. The CDR3 is made up of 13 amino acids. The germline gives CDR1 LNHNV, CDR2 YYDKDF (reference sequence). Trimming pared 5 bases from V and 3 bases from J, leaving 11 bases between. CDR3 in amino acids: CATSEQKNYEQYF. CDR3 DNA sequence: TGTGCCACCAGCGAACAGAAAAACTACGAGCAGTACTTC.

The chain employs TRBV6-5 and TRBJ2-3; possibly TRBD2 for D (6 bases). Germline lookup yields CDR1 MNHEY and CDR2 SVGAGI. The V gene lost 4 bases and the J gene lost 3 bases, with 14 bases spanning the gap. The CDR3 covers 15 residues. CDR3 sequence reads: CASSSRGSGTDTQYF. The CDR3 coding sequence is TGTGCCAGCAGTTCTCGAGGTAGCGGAACAGATACGCAGTATTTT.

This clone was observed once. The CDR3 loop reads CASSPMDRGPLPGNTIYF. CDR3 nucleotides: TGTGCCAGCAGCCCTATGGACAGGGGGCCACTCCCTGGAAACACCATATATTTT. J is TRBJ1-3 and V is TRBV5-6, with TRBD1 identical over 11 bases. This CDR3 region has 18 residues. CDR1 is SGHDT, CDR2 YYEEEE, per germline. Trimming removed 4 bases from V and 2 bases from J; junction bases left unmatched: 11.

Of note for this clone: Within the sample, other DNA sequences also encode this same CDR3. The chain recombines TRBV2 with TRBJ1-6; 9 positions agree with TRBD1. Trimming at V came to 7 bases and at J to 7 bases, leaving 2 bases not matched to a gene. The CDR3 extends over 13 amino acids. CDR1 and CDR2 from the germline V gene are SNHLY and FYNNEI. The CDR3 spells CASTGQGNSPLHF. In nucleotides, the CDR3 is TGTGCCAGCACAGGACAGGGGAATTCACCCCTCCACTTT. Using reference TRBV2 and TRBJ1-6 for the parts outside the CDR3, the full variable domain is EPEVTQTPSHQVTQMGQEVILRCVPISNHLYFYWYRQILGQKVEFLVSFYNNEISEKSEIFDDQFSVERPDGSNFTLKIRSTKLEDSAMYFCASTGQGNSPLHFGNGTRLTVT.

A few counts support this clone. The J gene is TRBJ2-7, the V gene TRBV6-5, with D perhaps TRBD1 (5 bases). Between the trimmed V and J ends, which lost 8 bases and 0 bases, there was a span of 5 bases. The CDR3 has 11 residues. Germline V lookup: CDR1 MNHEY, CDR2 SVGAGI. The CDR3 protein is CASQGSYEQYF. CDR3 nucleotides: TGTGCCAGCCAGGGCTCCTACGAGCAGTACTTC.

The J gene is TRBJ1-2, the V gene TRBV6-5; the D gene is possibly TRBD1 (5 bases). CDR1 and CDR2 (germline): MNHEY, SVGAGI. With 0 bases removed from V and 6 bases from J, the gap between germline ends came to 8 bases. The CDR3 contains 13 residues. The CDR3 DNA is TGTGCCAGCAGTTACTCTGGGGCGGATGGCTACACCTTC. Protein sequence: CASSYSGADGYTF.

V usage is TRBV11-2 and J usage is TRBJ2-5; possible D gene TRBD2, 6 bases. The CDR3 is 15 amino acids. CDR1 SGHAT and CDR2 FQNNGV come from the germline V gene. V was pared by 6 bases and J by 11 bases, with 25 bases between. CDR3 sequence (DNA): TGTGCCAGCAGGGAGCCCGGGGGTGGTACTAGTGAGCAGTACTTC. Its translation is CASREPGGGTSEQYF.

In this sample, this clone turned up once. The V call is TRBV6-1, the J call TRBJ2-7; TRBD1 aligns across 8 bases. Germline CDR1 reads MNHNS; CDR2 reads SASEGT. CDR3 length: 14 amino acids. J gave up 3 bases and V 6 bases, and 7 bases lay outside the gene matches. DNA of the CDR3: TGTGCCAGCAGGCCCGGGACAGGATACTACGAGCAGTACTTC. Its protein is CASRPGTGYYEQYF.

This clone was found a few times. The chain recombines TRBV4-3 with TRBJ1-6; 7 positions match TRBD1. This CDR3 is built from 16 residues. Germline CDR1 is LGHNA and CDR2 is YSLEER. V lost 4 bases and J lost 9; bases outside the gene matches: 12. CDR3 amino acids: CASSPIGGQVPSPLHF. In DNA, the CDR3 is TGCGCCAGCAGCCCGATTGGCGGACAGGTGCCTTCACCCCTCCACTTT.

The rearrangement links TRBV29-1 to TRBJ1-1; D unresolved. V was shortened by 7 bases and J by 6 bases, with 9 bases between the two germline ends. Germline lookup yields CDR1 SQVTM and CDR2 ANQGSEA. The CDR3 has 10 residues. This CDR3 is CSALSAEAFF. The CDR3 coding sequence is TGCAGCGCCCTCTCCGCTGAAGCTTTCTTT. Full variable domain (rest looked up from reference TRBV29-1 and TRBJ1-1): SAVISQKPSRDICQRGTSLTIQCQVDSQVTMMFWYRQQPGQSLTLIATANQGSEATYESGFVIDKFPISRPNLTFSTLTVSNMSPEDSSIYLCSALSAEAFFGQGTRLTVV.

The chain recombines TRBV2 with TRBJ1-1; D ambiguous. The CDR3 totals 15 residues. Germline-derived CDR1 and CDR2 are SNHLY and FYNNEI. Trimming left V 6 bases short and J 4 bases short, with 18 bases between. The CDR3 DNA follows: TGTGCCAGCAGGGGCAGATTGGCTCGGGGCACTGAAGCTTTCTTT. Protein product: CASRGRLARGTEAFF.

The chain carries TRBV28 and TRBJ1-2; tentatively, D is TRBD1 (5 bases). The germline V and J ends were trimmed by 7 bases and 1 base, with 19 bases remaining between them. CDR1 is MDHEN and CDR2 is SYDVKM in the germline V gene. The CDR3 extends over 16 amino acids. This CDR3 reads CASNQLRGVDNYGYTF. In DNA, the CDR3 is TGTGCCAGCAATCAACTTCGGGGGGTAGATAACTATGGCTACACCTTC.

The chain combines TRBV15 with TRBJ2-7; tentatively, D is TRBD1 (5 bases). CDR1 is LNHNV, CDR2 YYDKDF, per germline (reference sequence). Trimming pared 0 bases from V and 5 bases from J, leaving 14 bases between. CDR3 size: 15 residues. In DNA form, the CDR3 reads TGTGCCACCAGCAGAGAGGGGTTGATCAGGGACGAGCAGTACTTC. Translated, it gives CATSREGLIRDEQYF.

The rearrangement uses TRBV7-6 and TRBJ2-3, with 8 bases that match TRBD1. The V and J ends lost 2 bases and 5 bases, in that order; junction bases with no gene match: 6. This CDR3 region has 15 residues. In germline, CDR1 is SGHVS, CDR2 FNYEAQ. For the CDR3, the DNA is TGTGCCAGCAGCTTAAACAGGGGGTATTTAGATACGCAGTATTTT. Translation gives CASSLNRGYLDTQYF.

This clone was detected only once. The rearrangement joins TRBV14 to TRBJ2-7, with D uncertain. From germline, CDR1 is SGHDN and CDR2 FVKESK. CDR3 length equals 12 residues. V was pared by 0 bases and J by 9 bases, with 9 bases between. CDR3 residues: CASSQDQRGQYF. CDR3 nucleotide sequence: TGTGCCAGCAGCCAAGATCAAAGAGGGCAGTACTTC.

For this clone: A junction boundary mismatches the germline segment, possibly from a read error. The V and J genes are TRBV7-9 and TRBJ2-7; 9 positions match TRBD2. This CDR3 spans 15 amino acids. Germline V lookup: CDR1 SEHNR, CDR2 FQNEAQ (reference sequence). CDR3 bases: TGTTCCAGCAGCTATAGCGGGGGCCTCACCTACGAGCAGTACTTC. Amino acid sequence: CSSSYSGGLTYEQYF.

A few counts support this clone. The CDR3 DNA follows: TGCGCCAGCAGCCAAGACAATAGCAATCAGCCCCAGCATTTT. It codes for CASSQDNSNQPQHF. The V gene is TRBV4-3, the J gene TRBJ1-5; D uncertain. Trimming pared 0 bases from V and 0 bases from J, leaving 3 bases between. Germline V gene lookup returns CDR1 LGHNA and CDR2 YSLEER. The CDR3 covers 14 residues.

The V and J genes are TRBV12-5 and TRBJ2-7; no firm D call. CDR1 is LGHNT and CDR2 is FRNRAP in the germline V gene. This CDR3 is built from 13 residues. The ends were cut back, 2 bases at V and 1 base at J, with 6 bases in the middle. CDR3 sequence: CASGLSVSYEQYF. In DNA form, the CDR3 reads TGTGCTAGTGGTTTGTCAGTATCCTACGAGCAGTACTTC.

J is TRBJ1-2 and V is TRBV30; 7 bases line up with TRBD1. The CDR3 runs 15 residues. Germline V gene sequence: CDR1 GTSNPN, CDR2 SVGIG (reference sequence). V shed 4 bases and J 3 bases; nucleotides not matched to a gene: 11. CDR3 DNA: TGTGCCTGGACTAGGGACAGAGACCTCTACTATGGCTACACCTTC. Protein: CAWTRDRDLYYGYTF.

The chain is built from TRBV18 and TRBJ1-1; 8 nucleotides line up with TRBD1. With 5 bases clipped from V and 6 bases from J, the junction kept 5 bases outside the gene matches. The CDR3 runs 13 residues. The germline V gene has CDR1 KGHSH and CDR2 LQKENI. The CDR3 nucleotides are TGTGCCAGCTCAGGTCAGGGGGCCTCTGAAGCTTTCTTT. This codes for CASSGQGASEAFF.

This clone was detected a few times. The chain employs TRBV6-5 and TRBJ1-5, with D possibly TRBD1 on 6 matching bases. V was shortened by 9 bases and J by 9 bases, with 18 bases between the two germline ends. Germline assignment: CDR1 MNHEY and CDR2 SVGAGI. CDR3 length: 13 amino acids. In DNA form, the CDR3 reads TGTGCCAGTCACCAGGGGCCCCAATCGCCCCAGCATTTT. Its translation: CASHQGPQSPQHF.

This rearrangement joins TRBV18 to TRBJ2-1, with 7 positions matching TRBD1. Looked up from germline, CDR1 is KGHSH and CDR2 is LQKENI. This CDR3 has 16 residues. The V segment lost 1 base and the J segment 6 bases; nucleotides outside the gene matches: 9. CDR3 bases: TGTGCCAGCTCACCACAGGCGGCAGGGGGTCGCAATGAGCAGTTCTTC. This sequence encodes CASSPQAAGGRNEQFF.

The V gene is TRBV9, the J gene TRBJ1-2; D remains unclear. This CDR3 is 13 amino acids long. Germline V lookup: CDR1 SGDLS, CDR2 YYNGEE. V was clipped by 3 bases and J by 0 bases, with 6 bases between them. The CDR3 region is CASSAAANYGYTF. CDR3 nucleotides: TGTGCCAGCAGCGCTGCGGCTAACTATGGCTACACCTTC.

J is TRBJ2-5 and V is TRBV6-1; 7 bases match TRBD1. The V gene's germline CDR1 is MNHNS and CDR2 SASEGT. V lost 6 bases to trimming and J lost 5 bases; unmatched junction nucleotides: 9. This CDR3 contains 14 residues. CDR3 DNA sequence: TGTGCCAGCAGCTGGACAGGAATTGATGAGACCCAGTACTTC. It codes for CASSWTGIDETQYF.

The gene calls are TRBV28 and TRBJ1-2, with 9 bases identical to TRBD1. This CDR3 spans 14 amino acids. V was clipped by 5 bases and J by 6 bases; unmatched bases: 7. Germline V gene lookup returns CDR1 MDHEN and CDR2 SYDVKM. In nucleotides, the CDR3 is TGTGCCAGCAGTGGCCCGACAGGGGGGGATGGCTACACCTTC. Protein product: CASSGPTGGDGYTF.

The V gene is TRBV18, the J gene TRBJ2-2; tentative D call: TRBD1 (5 bases). Between the trimmed V and J ends, which lost 6 bases and 0 bases, there was a span of 8 bases. This CDR3 spans 14 amino acids. In germline, CDR1 is KGHSH, CDR2 LQKENI. The CDR3, as DNA: TGTGCCAGCTCCCCCAGGGCGAACACCGGGGAGCTGTTTTTT. Translating gives CASSPRANTGELFF.

The chain joins TRBV7-7 to TRBJ2-3; 9 bases fit TRBD1. V was clipped by 5 bases and J by 5 bases; unmatched bases: 17. Germline lookup yields CDR1 SSHAT and CDR2 FNYEAQ (reference sequence). CDR3 length: 18 residues. This chain's CDR3 is CASSPQGTGLSFGDTQYF. The CDR3 nucleotides are TGTGCCAGCAGCCCACAAGGGACAGGGTTGTCGTTCGGAGATACGCAGTATTTT.

This clone was detected a few times. The chain couples TRBV5-1 to TRBJ1-1, with TRBD1 matching over 10 bases. The CDR3 runs to 15 residues. Unmatched junction bases numbered 4, after V lost 3 bases and J lost 2 bases. Germline values: CDR1 SGHRS, CDR2 YFSETQ. In DNA, the CDR3 is TGCGCCAGCAGCTGGGGGGACAGGGGAAACACTGAAGCTTTCTTT. It is translated as CASSWGDRGNTEAFF.